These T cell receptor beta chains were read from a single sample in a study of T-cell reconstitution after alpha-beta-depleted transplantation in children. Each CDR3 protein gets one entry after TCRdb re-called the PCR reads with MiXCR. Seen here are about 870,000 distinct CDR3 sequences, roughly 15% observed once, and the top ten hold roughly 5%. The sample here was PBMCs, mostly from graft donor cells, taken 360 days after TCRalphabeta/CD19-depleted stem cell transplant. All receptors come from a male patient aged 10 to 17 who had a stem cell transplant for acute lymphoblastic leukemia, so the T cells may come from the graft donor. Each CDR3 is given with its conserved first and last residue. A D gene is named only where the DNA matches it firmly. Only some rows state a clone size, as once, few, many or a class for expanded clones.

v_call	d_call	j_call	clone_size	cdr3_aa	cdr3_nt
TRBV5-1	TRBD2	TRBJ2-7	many	CASSSGLAGGSYEQYF	TGCGCCAGCAGCTCCGGACTAGCGGGAGGCTCCTACGAGCAGTACTTC
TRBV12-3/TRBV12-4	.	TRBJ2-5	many	CASSLQAGGETQYF	TGTGCCAGCAGTTTACAGGCCGGGGGAGAGACCCAGTACTTC
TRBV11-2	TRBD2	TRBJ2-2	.	CASSPQTSGRANTGELFF	TGTGCCAGCAGCCCGCAGACTAGCGGGAGGGCAAACACCGGGGAGCTGTTTTTT
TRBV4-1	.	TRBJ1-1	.	CASSQDGLRGFKAFF	TGCGCCAGCAGCCAAGATGGTTTGAGGGGGTTTAAAGCTTTCTTT
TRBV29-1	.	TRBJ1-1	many	CSVEKQAFEAFF	TGCAGCGTTGAAAAACAGGCTTTTGAAGCTTTCTTT
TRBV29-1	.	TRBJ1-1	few	CSVDRVGWTEAFF	TGCAGCGTTGACAGGGTAGGATGGACTGAAGCTTTCTTT
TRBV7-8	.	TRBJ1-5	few	CASSSSGSDQPQHF	TGTGCCAGCAGCTCCAGCGGAAGCGATCAGCCCCAGCATTTT
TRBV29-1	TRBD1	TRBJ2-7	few	CSVVQGQGSYEQYF	TGCAGCGTTGTCCAGGGACAGGGCTCCTACGAGCAGTACTTC
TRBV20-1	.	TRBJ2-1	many	CSALGGGMGLNEQFF	TGCAGTGCTCTAGGAGGCGGGATGGGTCTCAATGAGCAGTTCTTC
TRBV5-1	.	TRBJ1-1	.	CASSSSLGGPLNTEAFF	TGCGCCAGCAGCTCCTCCCTCGGGGGGCCACTGAACACTGAAGCTTTCTTT
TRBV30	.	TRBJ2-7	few	CAWRRLYEQYF	TGTGCCTGGCGACGCCTTTACGAGCAGTACTTC
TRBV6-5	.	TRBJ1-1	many	CASSYDRNTEAFF	TGTGCCAGCAGTTACGACCGGAACACTGAAGCTTTCTTT
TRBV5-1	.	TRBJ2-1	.	CASSPTSTHNEQFF	TGCGCCAGCAGCCCGACTAGTACCCACAATGAGCAGTTCTTC
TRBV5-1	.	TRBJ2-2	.	CASRVAETGELFF	TGCGCCAGCAGAGTAGCCGAAACCGGGGAGCTGTTTTTT
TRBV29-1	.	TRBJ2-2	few	CSVDLTGELFF	TGCAGCGTTGACCTCACCGGGGAGCTGTTTTTT
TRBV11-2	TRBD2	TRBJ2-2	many	CASSEGLVSGELFF	TGTGCCAGCAGCGAGGGACTAGTGTCCGGGGAGCTGTTTTTT